These 3 T cell receptor beta chains were sequenced from one sample in a study of identical twins. A single record per CDR3 protein comes from TCRdb applying MiXCR to the 5' RACE reads. The data contain 1.5 million to 2 million distinct CDR3 sequences, around 33% of them seen just once; the ten biggest clones take up about 0.27%. Sequenced: cord blood. Receptors were obtained from a newborn girl in good health.

The chain carries TRBV19 and TRBJ1-5; the match to TRBD1 covers 11 bases. The CDR3 covers 18 residues. Germline V gene data show CDR1 as LNHDA and CDR2 as SQIVND (reference sequence). V was clipped by 3 bases and J by 3 bases; unmatched bases: 10. CDR3 residues: CASSIPDRGHVPNQPQHF. CDR3 nucleotides: TGTGCCAGTAGTATTCCGGACAGGGGGCACGTCCCCAATCAGCCCCAGCATTTT. Full variable domain (remainder filled in from reference TRBV19 and TRBJ1-5): DGGITQSPKYLFRKEGQNVTLSCEQNLNHDAMYWYRQDPGQGLRLIYYSQIVNDFQKGDIAEGYSVSREKKESFPLTVTSAQKNPTAFYLCASSIPDRGHVPNQPQHFGDGTRLSIL.

At least ten counts were recorded for this clonotype. This rearrangement joins TRBV4-2 to TRBJ1-2, with 10 bases identical to TRBD1. Germline CDR1 LGHNA, CDR2 YNFKEQ. The CDR3 is made up of 16 amino acids. Losses at the gene ends were 1 base for V and 4 bases for J; bases not matched to a gene: 6. CDR3: CASSQAVTGGVYGYTF. The DNA for the CDR3 is TGTGCCAGCAGCCAAGCTGTGACAGGGGGCGTCTATGGCTACACCTTC.

At least ten counts were recorded for this clonotype. CDR3 amino acids: CATSDLQGDTQYF. In DNA, the CDR3 is TGTGCCACCAGTGATTTGCAGGGAGATACGCAGTATTTT. The V gene is TRBV24-1, the J gene TRBJ2-3; D is possibly TRBD1 (5 bases). CDR3 length equals 13 residues. Germline values: CDR1 KGHDR, CDR2 SFDVKD. The V gene lost 0 bases and the J gene lost 5 bases, with 5 bases spanning the gap.